Described below is a single T cell receptor beta chain sequence and its context. The junction had 4 bases not matched to a gene; V was cut back by 8 bases and J by 4 bases. Germline V gene lookup returns CDR1 MNHNS and CDR2 SASEGT. The CDR3 covers 12 residues. These data belong to a study of shared clonotypes between healthy human individuals. Using immunoSEQ multiplex PCR, the repertoire was profiled, and TCRdb retains in-frame clones only, with some absent. The table includes 2 million to 2.5 million clones, approximately 95% detected once. The sequenced sample consisted of naive CD4+ T cells from PBMCs. The subset was: CD45RA+ positively selected. The clonotype originates from a man aged 18 to 30 in good health. Some clones in this sample may be carry-over from other donors' samples. The chain joins TRBV6-1 to TRBJ2-5, with TRBD2 matching over 7 bases. This CDR3 reads CASRVAGETQYF. CDR3 nucleotide sequence: TGTGCCAGCCGGGTAGCGGGAGAGACCCAGTACTTC.